This TCR beta chain was identified in a study of cytomegalovirus exposure and HLA in healthy donors. It was with 60 Vbeta and 13 Jbeta primers that the PCR ran. Here immunoSEQ multiplex PCR was the method, and the copy in TCRdb shows in-frame clones only, minus some. The sample has roughly 120,000 clones, about 73% seen once. The CDR3 runs 14 residues. Per germline, CDR1 MDHEN and CDR2 SYDVKM. Trimming at V came to 3 bases and at J to 8 bases, leaving 5 bases not matched to a gene. The TCR originated in a woman aged 40-49 years in good health and CMV-seropositive. The rearrangement joins TRBV28 to TRBJ1-2; 11 bases agree with TRBD1. Source material: PBMCs. This CDR3 reads CASSFRGTGGGYTF. In DNA form, the CDR3 reads TGTGCCAGCAGTTTCCGGGGGACAGGGGGAGGCTACACCTTC.